These 32 T cell receptor beta chains came from one sample sequenced in a study of Tregs in tolerant kidney transplant recipients (dated by TCRdb to about 2019). Library preparation used the immunoSEQ multiplex PCR assay. The clones in this table, taken by TCRdb from immuneACCESS, are in-frame only. Not every clone is retained; where verified, under half of the shortfall comes from an unresolved V gene, and the cause of the rest is unknown. Across this sample there are 60,000 or so clones, with over 70% seen only once. The ten largest clones represent around 5.5% of the sample. What was sequenced was CD4+ T cells from blood. Source of these receptors: a human donor in good health.

CDR3 region: CASEISGRSPDTQYF. Written as DNA, the CDR3 is TGTGCTAGTGAGATTAGCGGGAGGTCGCCAGATACGCAGTATTTT. The chain links TRBV12-5 to TRBJ2-3; 10 bases map to TRBD2. CDR1 is LGHNT and CDR2 is FRNRAP in the germline V gene. CDR3 length: 15 residues. V lost 7 bases and J lost 4; bases outside the gene matches: 8.

This sequence joins TRBV6-4 and TRBJ2-3; 10 nucleotides line up with TRBD2. V shed 5 bases, J shed 2 bases, and the junction held 1 base outside the gene matches. The CDR3 length is 14 residues. Germline V gene lookup returns CDR1 MRHNA and CDR2 SNTAGT. The CDR3 DNA is TGTGCCAGCAGTAGCGGGGGGGCCACAGATACGCAGTATTTT. Translating it yields CASSSGGATDTQYF.

The chain combines TRBV5-1 with TRBJ2-2; D is undetermined. The CDR3 is 13 residues long. V was trimmed by 2 bases and J by 4 bases, leaving 6 bases between them. Per germline, CDR1 SGHRS and CDR2 YFSETQ. The CDR3 DNA follows: TGCGCCAGCAGCTTTGGATCCACCGGGGAGCTGTTTTTT. This translates into CASSFGSTGELFF.

V gene TRBV6-1 combines with J gene TRBJ2-7, with 9 bases lining up with TRBD2. The germline CDR1 and CDR2 sequences are MNHNS and SASEGT. The CDR3 is 13 residues long. With V trimmed by 6 bases and J by 5 bases, 5 bases remained unmatched. In nucleotides, the CDR3 is TGTGCCAGCAGGGGACTAGCCGGGAACGAGCAGTACTTC. Translated: CASRGLAGNEQYF.

The chain combines TRBV14 with TRBJ2-7; D unresolved. Germline loops: CDR1 SGHDN, CDR2 FVKESK. V lost 4 bases and J lost 7, with 8 bases in between. The CDR3 totals 11 residues. The CDR3 DNA reads TGTGCCAGCAGCCGATACGGGGAGCAGTACTTC. This sequence encodes CASSRYGEQYF.

This chain connects TRBV9 to TRBJ2-1; a possible D gene is TRBD2 (6 bases). This CDR3 spans 12 amino acids. V was shortened by 0 bases and J by 10 bases, with 8 bases between the two germline ends. CDR1 is SGDLS, CDR2 YYNGEE, per germline. The CDR3 region has the DNA TGTGCCAGCAGCGTAGCCCGGGGGGAGCAGTTCTTC. Translation: CASSVARGEQFF.

V gene TRBV5-8 combines with J gene TRBJ2-1; TRBD1 is a possible D gene (5 bases). Looked up from germline, CDR1 is SGHTS and CDR2 is YDEGEE. The V end lost 0 bases, the J end lost 9 bases, and 16 bases lay between the germline ends. The CDR3 sequence is 15 residues long. CDR3 DNA sequence: TGTGCCAGCAGCTTGGGTACAGGTCCGATTGGTGAGCAGTTCTTC. It translates to CASSLGTGPIGEQFF.

The chain couples TRBV6-5 to TRBJ1-5; D gene unclear. CDR3 length: 13 residues. Germline values: CDR1 MNHEY, CDR2 SVGAGI. Trimming removed 0 bases from V and 5 bases from J, with 5 bases in between. CDR3: CASSYSKDQPQHF. In nucleotides, the CDR3 is TGTGCCAGCAGTTACTCGAAGGATCAGCCCCAGCATTTT.

The rearrangement uses TRBV29-1 and TRBJ2-3; TRBD1 agrees at 8 bases. V dropped 6 bases and J dropped 4; count of bases not matched to a gene: 3. The germline V gene has CDR1 SQVTM and CDR2 ANQGSEA. The CDR3 is 12 residues long. The CDR3 loop reads CSVLQGADTQYF. The CDR3 DNA follows: TGCAGCGTCCTACAGGGGGCAGATACGCAGTATTTT.

The rearrangement uses TRBV4-1 and TRBJ1-3; D gene uncertain. V dropped 4 bases and J dropped 0 bases, with 13 bases sitting between them. The CDR3 consists of 16 residues. Per the germline V gene, CDR1 is MGHRA and CDR2 is YSYEKL. The CDR3 is CASSRLDASSGNTIYF. Here the CDR3 DNA reads TGCGCCAGCAGCCGACTGGACGCCAGCTCTGGAAACACCATATATTTT.

J is TRBJ2-2 and V is TRBV6-4; D possibly corresponds to TRBD1 (5 bases). Germline CDR1 is MRHNA and CDR2 is SNTAGT. V shed 2 bases and J shed 1 base, with 17 bases lying between them. This CDR3 comprises 18 residues. CDR3 DNA: TGTGCCAGCAGTGACCAATTTAAGTTTGGACAGAACACCGGGGAGCTGTTTTTT. Protein: CASSDQFKFGQNTGELFF.

This clone was seen a single time. The rearrangement links TRBV6-5 to TRBJ2-7, with D maybe TRBD2 (5 bases). The V gene's germline CDR1 is MNHEY and CDR2 SVGAGI. With 6 bases removed from V and 0 bases from J, the gap between germline ends came to 9 bases. The CDR3 runs to 13 residues. CDR3 in amino acids: CASREVASYEQYF. DNA of the CDR3: TGTGCCAGCAGGGAGGTGGCCTCCTACGAGCAGTACTTC.

This chain uses TRBV11-3 with TRBJ2-5; D ambiguous. There are 15 residues in the CDR3. The germline V gene has CDR1 SGHNT and CDR2 YENEEA. Trimming shortened V by 2 bases and J by 0 bases, and 10 bases separated the two germline ends. For the CDR3, the DNA is TGTGCCAGCAGCTTACTCGGCTGGTACCAAGAGACCCAGTACTTC. Translating it yields CASSLLGWYQETQYF.

J is TRBJ2-7 and V is TRBV10-3; maybe TRBD2 (6 bases). The CDR3 runs 15 residues. The germline V and J ends were trimmed by 11 bases and 0 bases, with 20 bases remaining between them. CDR1 is ENHRY, CDR2 SYGVKD, per germline. CDR3 sequence (DNA): TGTGCCGCGACTCCTGGGGGGTGGGGCTCCTACGAGCAGTACTTC. This translates into CAATPGGWGSYEQYF.

The rearrangement uses TRBV2 and TRBJ2-7; TRBD2 matches 15 bases. The V segment lost 5 bases and the J segment 7 bases; nucleotides outside the gene matches: 6. CDR1 is SNHLY and CDR2 is FYNNEI in the germline V gene. CDR3 size: 15 residues. The CDR3 DNA reads TGTGCCAGCAGTACTCGGACTAGCGGGAGGGGAGAGCAGTACTTC. Encoded protein: CASSTRTSGRGEQYF.

This chain links TRBV5-1 with TRBJ1-2, with 11 bases fitting TRBD1. Germline trimming cut 4 bases from V and 5 bases from J; bases unmatched to any gene: 4. CDR3 length: 14 amino acids. Germline V gene lookup returns CDR1 SGHRS and CDR2 YFSETQ. CDR3 DNA sequence: TGCGCCAGCAGCATGGGACAGGGGGTTTATGGCTACACCTTC. It encodes CASSMGQGVYGYTF.

V is TRBV6-1 and J is TRBJ2-3; 8 bases align to TRBD1. With V trimmed by 4 bases and J by 6 bases, 9 bases remained unmatched. Germline V gene data show CDR1 as MNHNS and CDR2 as SASEGT. This CDR3 contains 15 residues. CDR3 in DNA: TGTGCCAGCAGTGTACAGGGGGTAAGATCGGATACGCAGTATTTT. Its translation is CASSVQGVRSDTQYF.

The chain employs TRBV11-3 and TRBJ1-6; 9 bases are shared with TRBD1. This CDR3 has 14 residues. V dropped 6 bases and J dropped 9; count of bases not matched to a gene: 6. Germline V gene data show CDR1 as SGHNT and CDR2 as YENEEA. The CDR3 reads CASSPGTGFSPLHF. The CDR3 nucleotides read TGTGCCAGCAGTCCCGGGACAGGGTTTTCACCCCTCCACTTT.

This clone was seen once. This chain connects TRBV15 to TRBJ2-7, with a weak D call TRBD2 (5 bases). The germline gives CDR1 LNHNV, CDR2 YYDKDF (reference sequence). Trimming took 0 bases from V and 7 from J, leaving 10 bases between them. The length of the CDR3 is 13 residues. DNA of the CDR3: TGTGCCACCAGCAGAGACCAAACGGGGGAGCAGTACTTC. Protein: CATSRDQTGEQYF.

This chain uses TRBV19 with TRBJ1-1; D unclear. V shed 7 bases and J shed 0 bases, with 18 bases lying between them. This CDR3 spans 16 amino acids. CDR1 is LNHDA and CDR2 is SQIVND in the germline V gene (reference sequence). This CDR3 is CASTRTTRLMNTEAFF. CDR3 DNA: TGTGCCAGTACCAGGACGACCCGCCTGATGAACACTGAAGCTTTCTTT.

V usage is TRBV25-1 and J usage is TRBJ2-5; D gene ambiguous. CDR3 length: 15 residues. V was trimmed by 0 bases and J by 5 bases, leaving 13 bases between them. Germline V lookup: CDR1 MGHDK, CDR2 SYGVNS. DNA of the CDR3: TGTGCCAGCAGTGAATATCTGGTATCACTGGAGACCCAGTACTTC. This encodes CASSEYLVSLETQYF.

DNA of the CDR3: TGTGCCATCAGTGAGGTTCAAGGGGGCGTTGGAAACACCATATATTTT. It yields the protein CAISEVQGGVGNTIYF. The V gene is TRBV10-3, the J gene TRBJ1-3; 7 bases agree with TRBD1. Germline-derived CDR1 and CDR2 are ENHRY and SYGVKD. CDR3 length equals 16 residues. The V and J ends lost 2 bases and 3 bases, in that order; junction bases with no gene match: 7.

This chain joins TRBV10-3 and TRBJ1-5; tentatively, D is TRBD1 (5 bases). This CDR3 is 12 amino acids long. V gave up 11 bases and J gave up 7 bases, with 15 bases separating them. CDR1 is ENHRY and CDR2 is SYGVKD in the germline V gene. Written as DNA, the CDR3 is TGTGCCTCAGCGGGAGGGGAACAGCCCCAGCATTTT. The encoded protein is CASAGGEQPQHF.

This clone came up once. The genes are TRBV7-9 and TRBJ2-3; 10 bases are shared with TRBD1. The V gene end was trimmed by 5 bases and the J gene end by 4 bases; junction bases not matched to a gene: 9. The CDR3 runs 16 residues. Germline CDR1 SEHNR, CDR2 FQNEAQ (reference sequence). The CDR3 nucleotides read TGTGCCAGCAGCCGATTGTTAGGACAGGGGGCAGATACGCAGTATTTT. Protein: CASSRLLGQGADTQYF.

The rearrangement links TRBV5-5 to TRBJ1-2; TRBD1 matches 11 bases. Germline-derived CDR1 and CDR2 are SGHKS and YYEKEE (reference sequence). The CDR3 is made up of 16 amino acids. Trimming removed 4 bases from V and 0 bases from J; junction bases left unmatched: 5. CDR3 amino acids: CASSRRGQGANYGYTF. Written as DNA, the CDR3 is TGTGCCAGCAGCCGCCGGGGACAGGGGGCTAACTATGGCTACACCTTC.

The chain couples TRBV14 to TRBJ1-2; 9 bases map to TRBD1. This CDR3 region has 15 residues. J gave up 5 bases and V 2 bases, and 6 bases lay outside the gene matches. The germline CDR1 and CDR2 sequences are SGHDN and FVKESK. CDR3 region: CASSQRTGEFYGYTF. As DNA, the CDR3 is TGTGCCAGCAGCCAACGGACAGGGGAATTTTATGGCTACACCTTC. The entire variable domain, with the rest obtained from reference TRBV14 and TRBJ1-2, is as follows: EAGVTQFPSHSVIEKGQTVTLRCDPISGHDNLYWYRRVMGKEIKFLLHFVKESKQDESGMPNNRFLAERTGGTYSTLKVQPAELEDSGVYFCASSQRTGEFYGYTFGSGTRLTVV.

This clone appeared once. DNA for the CDR3: TGTGCCAGCGGGGGGGGAAGAGTTCGGGAGGCCCGATCCCCCGGGGAGCTGTTTTTT. Residues: CASGGGRVREARSPGELFF. The chain has TRBV6-4 and TRBJ2-2, with TRBD2 identical over 7 bases. J was trimmed by 6 bases and V by 8 bases; bases with no gene match: 24. Germline V lookup: CDR1 MRHNA, CDR2 SNTAGT. The CDR3 length is 19 residues.

The chain links TRBV5-1 to TRBJ1-5, with 11 bases lining up with TRBD1. This CDR3 spans 16 amino acids. The germline gives CDR1 SGHRS, CDR2 YFSETQ. Trimming took 1 base from V and 3 from J; bases not matched to a gene: 3. CDR3 region: CASSLWGQGDNQPQHF. CDR3 nucleotide sequence: TGCGCCAGCAGCTTGTGGGGACAGGGGGACAATCAGCCCCAGCATTTT.

J is TRBJ2-1 and V is TRBV27; D possibly corresponds to TRBD2 (5 bases). This CDR3 region has 12 residues. V was clipped by 6 bases and J by 9 bases, with 12 bases between them. CDR1 and CDR2 from the germline V gene are MNHEY and SMNVEV (reference sequence). The CDR3 here is CASSREGVEQFF. As DNA, the CDR3 is TGTGCCAGCAGCAGAGAGGGCGTTGAGCAGTTCTTC.

The chain has TRBV5-4 and TRBJ2-3; 7 bases fit TRBD2. The ends lost 5 bases at V and 0 bases at J; junction bases unmatched: 9. The CDR3 covers 16 residues. The germline gives CDR1 SGHNT, CDR2 YYREEE (reference sequence). The CDR3 reads CASSWGLGGSTDTQYF. DNA of the CDR3: TGTGCCAGCAGTTGGGGACTGGGGGGGAGCACAGATACGCAGTATTTT.

This chain connects TRBV29-1 to TRBJ2-4; D possibly corresponds to TRBD2 (5 bases). The CDR3 consists of 16 residues. V gave up 6 bases and J gave up 5 bases, with 23 bases separating them. Germline lookup yields CDR1 SQVTM and CDR2 ANQGSEA. The CDR3 here is CSVQGGFGVRQNIQYF. The DNA of the CDR3 is TGCAGCGTCCAAGGCGGGTTCGGGGTAAGGCAAAACATTCAGTACTTC.

Turning to this clone: One end of the junction fails to match germline, which may point to a read error. This sequence joins TRBV7-3 and TRBJ1-1; D ambiguous. The CDR3 contains 13 residues. The germline V gene has CDR1 SGHTA and CDR2 FQGTGA. CDR3 amino acids: CVSSLDMNTEAFF. Written as DNA, the CDR3 is TGTGTCAGCAGCTTAGACATGAACACTGAAGCTTTCTTT. Full variable domain (rest looked up from reference TRBV7-3 and TRBJ1-1): GAGVSQTPSNKVTEKGKYVELRCDPISGHTALYWYRQSLGQGPEFLIYFQGTGAADDSGLPNDRFFAVRPEGSVSTLKIQRTERGDSAVYLCVSSLDMNTEAFFGQGTRLTVV.